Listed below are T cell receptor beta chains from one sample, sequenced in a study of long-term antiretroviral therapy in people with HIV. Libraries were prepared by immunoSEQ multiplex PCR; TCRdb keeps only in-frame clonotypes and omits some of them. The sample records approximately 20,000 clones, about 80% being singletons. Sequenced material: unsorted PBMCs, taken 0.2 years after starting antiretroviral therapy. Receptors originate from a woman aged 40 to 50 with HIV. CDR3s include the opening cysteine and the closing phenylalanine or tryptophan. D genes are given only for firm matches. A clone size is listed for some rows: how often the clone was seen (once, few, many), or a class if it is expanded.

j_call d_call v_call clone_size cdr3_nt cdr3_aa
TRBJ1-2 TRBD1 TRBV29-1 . TGCAGCTTTGGACAGGGTGTTTATGGCTACACCTTC CSFGQGVYGYTF
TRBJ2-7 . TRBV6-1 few TGTGCCAGCAGTGAAGCTAGGTTCGAGCAGTACTTC CASSEARFEQYF
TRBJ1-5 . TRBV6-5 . TGTGCCAGCAGTTACAAGGCCAATCAGCCCCAGCATTTT CASSYKANQPQHF
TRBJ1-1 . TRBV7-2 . TGTGCCAGCAGCCCGATGCAACACACTGAAGCTTTCTTT CASSPMQHTEAFF
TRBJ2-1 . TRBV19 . TGTGCCAGTAGTATAACTGTCGGGAGCATTAATGAGCAGTTCTTC CASSITVGSINEQFF
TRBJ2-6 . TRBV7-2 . TGTGCCAGCAGCCCCAGCGTCGGCTCTGGGGCCAACGTCCTGACTTTC CASSPSVGSGANVLTF
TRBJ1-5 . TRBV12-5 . TGTGCTAGTGGGTACCTATCCGGGGCCCTTGGAAATCAGCCCCAGCATTTT CASGYLSGALGNQPQHF
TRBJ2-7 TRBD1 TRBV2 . TGTGCCAGCACCCCCGGGACAGGGATCGACGAGCAGTACTTC CASTPGTGIDEQYF
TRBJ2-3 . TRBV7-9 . TGTGCCAGCAGCTTGGGTCGGGAGACAGATACGCAGTATTTT CASSLGRETDTQYF
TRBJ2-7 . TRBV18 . TGTGCCAGCTCACCACGCCCCTACGAGCAGTACTTC CASSPRPYEQYF
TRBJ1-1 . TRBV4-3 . TGCGCCAGCAGCCAAGCCATGAACACTGAAGCTTTCTTT CASSQAMNTEAFF